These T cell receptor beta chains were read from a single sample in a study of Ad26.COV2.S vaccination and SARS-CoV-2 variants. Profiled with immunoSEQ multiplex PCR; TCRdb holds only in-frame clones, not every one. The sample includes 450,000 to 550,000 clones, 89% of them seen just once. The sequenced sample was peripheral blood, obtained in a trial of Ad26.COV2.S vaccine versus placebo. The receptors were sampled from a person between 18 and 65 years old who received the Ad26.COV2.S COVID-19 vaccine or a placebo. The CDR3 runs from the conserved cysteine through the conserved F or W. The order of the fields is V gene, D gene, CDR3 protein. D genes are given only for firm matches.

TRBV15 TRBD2 CATRLAGGSHEQYF
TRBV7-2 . CASSLSFTTANQYF
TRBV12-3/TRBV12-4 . CASSNLGEHEQFF
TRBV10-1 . CASSESMAADTQYF
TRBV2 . CASSEDGNTGELFF
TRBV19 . CASSIMFPMNTEAFF
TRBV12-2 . CASRLIGETPSTDTQYF
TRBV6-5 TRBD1 CASSYGTGFGNTIYF
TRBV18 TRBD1 CASSPMGTATDTQYF
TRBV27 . CASRGSSTYEQYF
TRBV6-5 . CASSPKGSREQYF
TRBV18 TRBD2 CASSPFYPSGRNADTQYF
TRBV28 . CASRWGPGTEAFF
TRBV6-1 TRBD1 CASSEVTGGYGYTF
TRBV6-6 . CASSRSHGKPWEKLFF
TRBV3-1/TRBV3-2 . CASSPMWMGNTGELFF
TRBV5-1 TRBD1 CASSLGTGPSYNEQFF
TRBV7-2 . CASSGIRTGYEQYF
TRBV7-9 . CASSLGRATDTQYF
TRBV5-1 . CASSLVPGTDTQYF
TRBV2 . CASRGGGSQPQHF
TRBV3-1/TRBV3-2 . CASSQDGARYGYTF
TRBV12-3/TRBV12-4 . CASTLGETQYF
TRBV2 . CASRITLPTGELFF
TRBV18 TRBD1 CASSPRRDRGQPGNEQFF